These T cell receptor beta chains were read from a single sample in a study of blood T cell repertoires in COVID-19. Only in-frame clones appear in the TCRdb table, and some are missing; sequencing was by immunoSEQ multiplex PCR. This sample carries some 250,000 clones, 80% to 90% of them seen once, and the ten largest clones take less than 2.5%. The sample taken for sequencing was PBMCs or T cells enriched from blood (not recorded which). The receptor set was obtained from a woman in her forties or fifties who had recovered from COVID-19. Both conserved end residues are trimmed from each CDR3.

>TRBJ2-7|TRBV7-8
ASSYWTTEQY
>TRBJ2-1|TRBV27
ASSLVPSQRNEQF
>TRBJ1-1|TRBV27
ASSLTGGGGLINTEAF
>TRBJ2-5|TRBV5-8
ASSLGTGGQETQY
>TRBJ2-1|TRBV5-1
ASSLQGDEQF
>TRBJ2-1|TRBV7-8
ASSLEVRRDKKF
>TRBJ2-5|TRBV2
ASSPTGGRETQY
>TRBJ2-1|TRBV18
ASSRSRASGTHEQF
>TRBJ1-2|TRBV12-3/TRBV12-4
ASSLGPLYGYT
>TRBJ2-1|TRBV29-1
SVEGPSSYNEQF
>TRBJ2-7|TRBV11-2
ASSQRRGYEQY
>TRBJ2-2|TRBV3-1/TRBV3-2
ASSQLGVSTGELF
>TRBJ1-5|TRBV28
ASSLEIRQPQH
>TRBJ2-3|TRBV6-5
ASRNAGGASDTQY
>TRBJ1-1|TRBV7-9
ASSSFGNTEAF
>TRBJ2-7|TRBV11-2
ASSLVAGGGWEQY
>TRBJ2-3|TRBV5-1
ASSLEGRPSDTQY
>TRBJ1-2|TRBV2
ASLTGNGGYT
>TRBJ1-1|TRBV12-3/TRBV12-4
ASRYYRAEAF
>TRBJ1-2|TRBV5-1
ASSLSPDTNYGYT
>TRBJ2-1|TRBV11-2
ASSLSGYNEQF
>TRBJ2-1|TRBV19
ASSMYLGQGYYEQF
>TRBJ2-1|TRBV3-1/TRBV3-2
ASSQDRLAEINEQF
>TRBJ2-2|TRBV27
ASSLGAGHTGELF
>TRBJ1-4|TRBV11-1
ASSIGQDYEKLF
>TRBJ1-1|TRBV5-1
ASSAMTGENTEAF
>TRBJ1-2|TRBV28
ASSLADYGYT
>TRBJ2-1|TRBV5-6
ASSGGGALTGGDEQF
>TRBJ2-5|TRBV24-1
ATSDYREPQETQY
>TRBJ1-1|TRBV18
ASSPAQGNTEAF
>TRBJ1-4|TRBV16
ASSPVATNEKLF